The 28 T cell receptor beta chains below were found in one sample sequenced in a study of shared clonotypes between healthy human individuals. Using immunoSEQ multiplex PCR, the repertoire was profiled, and TCRdb retains in-frame clones only, with some absent. The data hold about a million clones, with about 70% observed a single time. Sequences were obtained from memory CD4+ T cells sorted from blood. Subset here: CD45RA-negative fraction. All receptors derive from a man aged 18-30 years in good health.

This clone was observed a handful of times. The J gene is TRBJ2-3, the V gene TRBV7-2; D unclear. The CDR3 contains 15 residues. V lost 5 bases to trimming and J lost 3 bases, with 15 bases between them. The V gene's germline CDR1 is SGHTA and CDR2 FQGNSA. In nucleotides, the CDR3 is TGTGCCAGCAGCCCGAGACCTACTGATACAGATACGCAGTATTTT. Translated: CASSPRPTDTDTQYF.

As concerns this clone: Other DNA sequences within the sample encode an identical CDR3. The chain joins TRBV19 to TRBJ1-1; a weak D match, TRBD1 (5 bases). Trimming shortened V by 3 bases and J by 1 base, and 9 bases separated the two germline ends. Germline V gives CDR1 LNHDA, CDR2 SQIVND (reference sequence). This CDR3 has 14 residues. CDR3 in amino acids: CASSIFGGNTEAFF. CDR3 bases: TGTGCCAGTAGTATTTTTGGGGGGAACACTGAAGCTTTCTTT.

This sequence joins TRBV15 and TRBJ1-1; 9 bases line up with TRBD1. V shed 5 bases, J shed 3 bases, and the junction held 7 bases outside the gene matches. The CDR3 has 15 amino acids. The germline V gene encodes CDR1 LNHNV and CDR2 YYDKDF (reference sequence). CDR3 sequence (DNA): TGTGCCACCAGCGGAGGGACAGGGTGGCACACTGAAGCTTTCTTT. Translating gives CATSGGTGWHTEAFF.

The chain carries TRBV30 and TRBJ1-3; D remains ambiguous. With 4 bases removed from V and 3 bases from J, the gap between germline ends came to 7 bases. Germline CDR1 reads GTSNPN; CDR2 reads SVGIG (reference sequence). The CDR3 runs to 12 residues. As DNA, the CDR3 is TGTGCCTGGAAGACCGTTGGAAACACCATATATTTT. It is translated as CAWKTVGNTIYF.

The J gene is TRBJ1-2, the V gene TRBV6-5; 8 bases agree with TRBD1. CDR3 length: 13 residues. Germline V lookup: CDR1 MNHEY, CDR2 SVGAGI. The trim removed 4 bases at V and 14 bases at J, leaving 12 bases unmatched. CDR3 DNA: TGTGCCAGCAGTTCTACTACGGACAGGGAAAGAACCTTC. This encodes CASSSTTDRERTF.

The chain has TRBV29-1 and TRBJ2-4; the D gene is possibly TRBD2 (6 bases). The CDR3 is made up of 13 amino acids. Germline V CDR1 and CDR2: SQVTM, ANQGSEA. Trimming removed 6 bases from V and 5 bases from J, with 14 bases in between. CDR3 in DNA: TGCAGCGTCCGGGGGAGGCAGGAAAACATTCAGTACTTC. It is translated as CSVRGRQENIQYF. Complete variable domain (other parts from reference TRBV29-1 and TRBJ2-4): SAVISQKPSRDICQRGTSLTIQCQVDSQVTMMFWYRQQPGQSLTLIATANQGSEATYESGFVIDKFPISRPNLTFSTLTVSNMSPEDSSIYLCSVRGRQENIQYFGAGTRLSVL.

This chain links TRBV30 with TRBJ2-1; D is uncertain. The CDR3 runs 13 residues. V gave up 4 bases and J gave up 10 bases, with 17 bases separating them. Germline V gives CDR1 GTSNPN, CDR2 SVGIG (reference sequence). The CDR3 sequence: CAWNPDGVGEQFF. CDR3 nucleotide sequence: TGTGCCTGGAATCCGGACGGCGTCGGGGAGCAGTTCTTC. Using reference TRBV30 and TRBJ2-1 for the parts outside the CDR3, the full variable domain is SQTIHQWPATLVQPVGSPLSLECTVEGTSNPNLYWYRQAAGRGLQLLFYSVGIGQISSEVPQNLSASRPQDRQFILSSKKLLLSDSGFYLCAWNPDGVGEQFFGPGTRLTVL.

The chain recombines TRBV2 with TRBJ1-1; D is uncertain. The CDR3 sequence is 13 residues long. V was clipped by 8 bases and J by 1 base, with 11 bases between them. From germline, CDR1 is SNHLY and CDR2 FYNNEI. In nucleotides, the CDR3 is TGTGCCAGCGGAACTGGCGCGAACACTGAAGCTTTCTTT. Translating gives CASGTGANTEAFF.

The J gene is TRBJ1-5, the V gene TRBV19; 11 bases agree with TRBD1. Trimming at V came to 4 bases and at J to 3 bases, leaving 8 bases not matched to a gene. The CDR3 sequence is 17 residues long. Germline V gene lookup returns CDR1 LNHDA and CDR2 SQIVND (reference sequence). The chain's CDR3 is CASSTRTGGNSNQPQHF. CDR3 nucleotides: TGTGCCAGTAGTACTCGGACAGGGGGCAATTCCAATCAGCCCCAGCATTTT.

The CDR3 is CASSLRGQGSYGYTF. Written as DNA, the CDR3 is TGTGCCAGCAGCTTAAGGGGTCAGGGGTCATATGGCTACACCTTC. This chain connects TRBV7-2 to TRBJ1-2; TRBD1 might be the D (6 bases). Germline-derived CDR1 and CDR2 are SGHTA and FQGNSA. The CDR3 loop spans 15 amino acids. Between the trimmed V and J ends, which lost 2 bases and 5 bases, there was a span of 15 bases.

In this sample, this clone turned up a few times. The rearrangement uses TRBV21-1 and TRBJ1-2; the D segment call TRBD1 is taken from the table without a DNA check. TRBV21-1 constitutes a pseudogene. The length of the CDR3 is 13 residues. Here the CDR3 DNA reads TGTGCCAGCAGCAAAGGGCCACCTTTTGGCAAAACCTTC. This translates into CASSKGPPFGKTF.

V usage is TRBV11-3 and J usage is TRBJ2-7; maybe TRBD1 (6 bases). Germline CDR1 is SGHNT and CDR2 is YENEEA. This CDR3 is built from 13 residues. Trimming shortened V by 3 bases and J by 2 bases, and 8 bases separated the two germline ends. The CDR3: CASSLKGAYEQYF. CDR3 sequence (DNA): TGTGCCAGCAGCTTGAAGGGGGCCTACGAGCAGTACTTC.

This clone appeared a single time. Other DNA sequences in the same sample also yield this CDR3. The V gene is TRBV5-1, the J gene TRBJ1-2, with TRBD1 matching over 7 bases. CDR3 length: 14 amino acids. After removal of 1 base from V and 1 base from J, the junction contained 1 base not matched to a gene. Germline CDR1 SGHRS, CDR2 YFSETQ. As DNA, the CDR3 is TGCGCCAGCAGCTTGACAGGGGATAACTATGGCTACACCTTC. This sequence encodes CASSLTGDNYGYTF.

The CDR3 region is CASSGGQGSYEQYF. The CDR3 region has the DNA TGTGCCAGCAGCGGGGGACAGGGATCGTACGAGCAGTACTTC. The chain combines TRBV5-4 with TRBJ2-7, with TRBD1 identical over 9 bases. From germline, CDR1 is SGHNT and CDR2 YYREEE (reference sequence). V gave up 4 bases and J gave up 4 bases; unmatched junction bases: 6. This CDR3 contains 14 residues. The variable domain in full, completed from reference TRBV5-4 and TRBJ2-7, reads ETGVTQSPTHLIKTRGQQVTLRCSSQSGHNTVSWYQQALGQGPQFIFQYYREEENGRGNFPPRFSGLQFPNYSSELNVNALELDDSALYLCASSGGQGSYEQYFGPGTRLTVT.

The chain links TRBV18 to TRBJ2-3; TRBD1 matches at 7 bases. CDR1 is KGHSH, CDR2 LQKENI, per germline. The CDR3 has 14 residues. The J segment lost 6 bases and the V segment lost 4 bases, leaving 7 bases of the junction unmatched. The CDR3 DNA reads TGTGCCAGCTCACTAAGACAGGGTCCCGATACGCAGTATTTT. It is translated as CASSLRQGPDTQYF.

As for this clone: The sample contains more than one DNA sequence encoding this CDR3. The V gene is TRBV7-9, the J gene TRBJ2-1, with TRBD2 matching 8 bases. Germline V gives CDR1 SEHNR, CDR2 FQNEAQ (reference sequence). The CDR3 runs to 15 residues. Trimming cost V 6 bases and J 0 bases; bases outside gene matches: 4. As DNA, the CDR3 is TGTGCCAGCAGTCAGAGCGGGAGCTCCTACAATGAGCAGTTCTTC. Translated, it gives CASSQSGSSYNEQFF.

The CDR3 sequence is CASSSITGTGGVGEQFF. CDR3 DNA sequence: TGCGCCAGCAGCTCTATCACCGGGACCGGGGGAGTCGGGGAGCAGTTCTTC. The chain uses TRBV5-1 and TRBJ2-1; tentatively, D is TRBD2 (6 bases). From germline, CDR1 is SGHRS and CDR2 YFSETQ. CDR3 length: 17 residues. The germline V and J ends were trimmed by 3 bases and 10 bases, with 26 bases remaining between them. The variable domain in full, with the rest retrieved from reference TRBV5-1 and TRBJ2-1, is KAGVTQTPRYLIKTRGQQVTLSCSPISGHRSVSWYQQTPGQGLQFLFEYFSETQRNKGNFPGRFSGRQFSNSRSEMNVSTLELGDSALYLCASSSITGTGGVGEQFFGPGTRLTVL.

V usage is TRBV5-1 and J usage is TRBJ2-7, with a weak D call TRBD1 (6 bases). CDR3 size: 13 residues. Germline V gene lookup returns CDR1 SGHRS and CDR2 YFSETQ. V was shortened by 4 bases and J by 5 bases, with 13 bases between the two germline ends. CDR3 nucleotide sequence: TGCGCCAGCAGCCCCTGGACAGCAAACGAGCAGTACTTC. It encodes CASSPWTANEQYF.

The V and J genes are TRBV19 and TRBJ1-2; D ambiguous. CDR3 length: 14 amino acids. V dropped 4 bases and J dropped 4 bases, with 13 bases sitting between them. The V gene's germline CDR1 is LNHDA and CDR2 SQIVND (reference sequence). This chain's CDR3 is CASSTRGGSYGYTF. CDR3 DNA: TGTGCCAGTAGTACCCGGGGAGGAAGCTATGGCTACACCTTC.

This clone was observed a handful of times. Other DNA sequences in the same sample also yield this CDR3. V and J are TRBV20-1 and TRBJ1-5; D remains ambiguous. Germline V gene data show CDR1 as DFQATT and CDR2 as SNEGSKA (reference sequence). This CDR3 spans 11 amino acids. Trimming took 3 bases from V and 6 from J, leaving 6 bases between them. The CDR3 nucleotides are TGCAGTGCTAGTGGAGGTCAGCCCCAGCATTTT. As protein: CSASGGQPQHF.

J is TRBJ2-7 and V is TRBV5-1, with a possible D match to TRBD2 (5 bases). V shed 4 bases and J shed 2 bases, with 10 bases lying between them. Germline values: CDR1 SGHRS, CDR2 YFSETQ. The CDR3 runs 13 residues. This CDR3 reads CASSEDFTYEQYF. The DNA of the CDR3 is TGCGCCAGCAGCGAGGACTTTACCTACGAGCAGTACTTC.

V and J are TRBV10-2 and TRBJ2-2; D remains unclear. V was shortened by 2 bases and J by 3 bases, with 4 bases between the two germline ends. The germline gives CDR1 WSHSY, CDR2 SAAADI. This CDR3 is built from 13 residues. The CDR3 nucleotides read TGCGCCAGCAGTGAGCCCCACACCGGGGAGCTGTTTTTT. Translation: CASSEPHTGELFF.

The rearrangement joins TRBV5-5 to TRBJ1-4, with 9 bases identical to TRBD1. Germline V gene data show CDR1 as SGHKS and CDR2 as YYEKEE (reference sequence). This CDR3 comprises 16 residues. Trimming at V came to 0 bases and at J to 7 bases, leaving 7 bases not matched to a gene. The CDR3 sequence is CASSLDGTGYGEKLFF. For the CDR3, the DNA is TGTGCCAGCAGCTTGGATGGGACAGGGTATGGTGAAAAACTGTTTTTT.

This clone came up a few times. The V and J genes are TRBV19 and TRBJ1-5; maybe TRBD1 (5 bases). Looked up from germline, CDR1 is LNHDA and CDR2 is SQIVND (reference sequence). The V and J ends lost 6 bases and 4 bases respectively, with 16 bases between them. CDR3 length equals 15 residues. The CDR3 region has the DNA TGTGCCAGTAGCTCCGCCAGGGTACGGAATCAGCCCCAGCATTTT. Amino acid sequence: CASSSARVRNQPQHF.

V and J are TRBV30 and TRBJ1-2, with TRBD1 as a possible D gene (5 bases). CDR1 is GTSNPN, CDR2 SVGIG, per germline (reference sequence). Trimming left V 3 bases short and J 6 bases short, with 14 bases between. The CDR3 is 13 residues long. The chain's CDR3 is CAWSQGLAHGYTF. Written as DNA, the CDR3 is TGTGCCTGGAGCCAGGGCCTTGCCCATGGCTACACCTTC. Full variable domain (missing parts from reference TRBV30 and TRBJ1-2): SQTIHQWPATLVQPVGSPLSLECTVEGTSNPNLYWYRQAAGRGLQLLFYSVGIGQISSEVPQNLSASRPQDRQFILSSKKLLLSDSGFYLCAWSQGLAHGYTFGSGTRLTVV.

V gene TRBV30 combines with J gene TRBJ2-2; D unresolved. With 3 bases removed from V and 5 bases from J, the gap between germline ends came to 7 bases. Looked up from germline, CDR1 is GTSNPN and CDR2 is SVGIG (reference sequence). The CDR3 contains 12 residues. The CDR3 loop is CAWRGRTGELFF. CDR3 DNA sequence: TGTGCCTGGAGAGGGCGGACCGGGGAGCTGTTTTTT.

V usage is TRBV5-6 and J usage is TRBJ2-7; 10 bases map to TRBD2. V was clipped by 1 base and J by 5 bases; unmatched bases: 9. Germline-derived CDR1 and CDR2 are SGHDT and YYEEEE. This CDR3 spans 16 amino acids. CDR3 region: CASSLIRSSGSDEQYF. CDR3 nucleotides: TGTGCCAGCAGCTTGATACGGTCTAGCGGGAGTGACGAGCAGTACTTC.

The J gene is TRBJ2-3, the V gene TRBV5-1; the D call may be TRBD1 or TRBD2 (6 bases each). Trimming took off 4 bases at V and 6 bases at J, with 18 bases between the two ends. The CDR3 has 15 amino acids. The germline V gene encodes CDR1 SGHRS and CDR2 YFSETQ. CDR3 protein: CASSTGTGRMDTQYF. Written as DNA, the CDR3 is TGCGCCAGCAGCACAGGGACTGGGCGTATGGATACGCAGTATTTT.